Following are 7 T cell receptor beta chains from one sample sequenced in a study of PD-1 blockade in classical Hodgkin lymphoma (dated by TCRdb to 2020 to 2022). The meaning of the sample's time point label: newly diagnosed, previously untreated cHL patient sample. Using a Miltenyi CD4+ T cell isolation kit, CD4+ T cells were purified from thawed PBMCs through magnetic negative selection. The library was generated by the immunoSEQ multiplex PCR assay. Here the immuneACCESS table is served through TCRdb, limited to in-frame sequences with V and J called. Missing clones are a known gap in these copies; in checked studies unresolved V genes cover under half, and the rest lacks a known reason. The sample table records about 23,000 clones; 90% of these occur just once. The ten largest clones capture 0.41% of the sample. The sequenced sample was CD4+ T cells from blood. The receptors stem from a human donor with classical Hodgkin lymphoma.

This clone was seen only once. This sequence joins TRBV5-1 and TRBJ2-1; the match to TRBD2 covers 8 bases. The J segment lost 8 bases and the V segment lost 2 bases, leaving 6 bases of the junction unmatched. This CDR3 has 14 residues. CDR1 is SGHRS, CDR2 YFSETQ, per germline. The CDR3 sequence: CASSFDGRGHEQFF. The CDR3 nucleotides read TGCGCCAGCAGCTTTGACGGGAGGGGCCATGAGCAGTTCTTC.

The V gene is TRBV19, the J gene TRBJ2-3, with D unclear. V gave up 2 bases and J gave up 5 bases, with 11 bases separating them. Germline V gives CDR1 LNHDA, CDR2 SQIVND (reference sequence). The CDR3 runs to 14 residues. The CDR3 spells CASSIRLRRDTQYF. CDR3 DNA: TGTGCCAGTAGTATAAGGCTTCGGAGAGATACGCAGTATTTT.

The chain combines TRBV27 with TRBJ1-1; 9 positions match TRBD1. The CDR3 length is 17 residues. V trimming: 4 bases; J trimming: 1 base; junction bases outside the gene matches: 10. The germline V gene encodes CDR1 MNHEY and CDR2 SMNVEV (reference sequence). The CDR3 reads CASSSWDRVGGNTEAFF. The CDR3 coding sequence is TGTGCCAGCAGTTCGTGGGACAGGGTTGGGGGGAACACTGAAGCTTTCTTT.

The rearrangement links TRBV5-1 to TRBJ1-1; no clear D gene. The CDR3 has 13 residues. With 4 bases removed from V and 4 bases from J, the gap between germline ends came to 11 bases. Germline lookup yields CDR1 SGHRS and CDR2 YFSETQ. CDR3 loop: CASSPGLSTEAFF. CDR3 coding DNA: TGCGCCAGCAGCCCCGGACTGTCCACTGAAGCTTTCTTT.

The chain employs TRBV30 and TRBJ1-2, with TRBD1 matching 8 bases. This CDR3 is built from 14 residues. The junction had 3 bases not matched to a gene; V was cut back by 1 base and J by 2 bases. CDR1 and CDR2 from the germline V gene are GTSNPN and SVGIG (reference sequence). CDR3 residues: CAWSDPGGNYGYTF. The CDR3 DNA is TGTGCCTGGAGTGATCCAGGGGGCAACTATGGCTACACCTTC.

CDR3 in DNA: TGTGCCAGCAGCAGCCCCTTTTTCAGGGTCACTACGCAGTATTTT. Translation gives CASSSPFFRVTTQYF. The J gene is TRBJ2-3, the V gene TRBV7-9, with a possible D match to TRBD1 (5 bases). Trimming took off 5 bases at V and 8 bases at J, with 20 bases between the two ends. Germline V gene lookup returns CDR1 SEHNR and CDR2 FQNEAQ (reference sequence). The CDR3 extends over 15 amino acids.

Here the CDR3 reads CASSQLETSGGVYQETQYF. CDR3 coding DNA: TGTGCCAGCAGCCAACTAGAGACTAGCGGGGGGGTGTACCAAGAGACCCAGTACTTC. This chain links TRBV4-2 with TRBJ2-5, with TRBD2 matching over 14 bases. V was clipped by 2 bases and J by 0 bases; unmatched bases: 8. Per the germline V gene, CDR1 is LGHNA and CDR2 is YNFKEQ. The CDR3 contains 19 residues.